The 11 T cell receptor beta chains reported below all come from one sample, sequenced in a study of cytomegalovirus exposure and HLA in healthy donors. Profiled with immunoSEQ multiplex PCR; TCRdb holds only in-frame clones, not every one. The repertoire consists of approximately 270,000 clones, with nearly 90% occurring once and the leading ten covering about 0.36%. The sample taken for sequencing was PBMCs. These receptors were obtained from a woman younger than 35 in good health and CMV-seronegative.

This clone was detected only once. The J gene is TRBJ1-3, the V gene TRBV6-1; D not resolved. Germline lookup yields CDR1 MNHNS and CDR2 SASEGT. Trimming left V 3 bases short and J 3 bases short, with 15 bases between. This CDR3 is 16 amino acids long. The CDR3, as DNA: TGTGCCAGCAGTGAGAGGCGGACCGGGGTTGGAAACACCATATATTTT. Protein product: CASSERRTGVGNTIYF.

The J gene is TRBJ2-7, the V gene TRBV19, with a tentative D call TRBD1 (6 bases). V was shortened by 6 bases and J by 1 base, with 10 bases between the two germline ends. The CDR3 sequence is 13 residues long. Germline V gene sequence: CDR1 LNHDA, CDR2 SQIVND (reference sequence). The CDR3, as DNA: TGTGCCAGTAGACAGGGTAGATCCTACGAGCAGTACTTC. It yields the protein CASRQGRSYEQYF.

In nucleotides, the CDR3 is TGCGCCAGCAGCCCCCAGGGGGCGCCTGAAGCTTTCTTT. Translation gives CASSPQGAPEAFF. The rearrangement uses TRBV4-1 and TRBJ1-1; 8 bases are a match to TRBD1. J gave up 6 bases and V 4 bases, and 4 bases lay outside the gene matches. CDR1 MGHRA and CDR2 YSYEKL come from the germline V gene. The length of the CDR3 is 13 residues.

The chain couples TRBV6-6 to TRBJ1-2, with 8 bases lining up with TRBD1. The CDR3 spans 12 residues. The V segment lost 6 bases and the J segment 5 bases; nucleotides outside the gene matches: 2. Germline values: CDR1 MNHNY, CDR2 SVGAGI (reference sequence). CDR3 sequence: CASRDRAYGYTF. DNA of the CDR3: TGTGCCAGCAGGGACAGGGCTTATGGCTACACCTTC.

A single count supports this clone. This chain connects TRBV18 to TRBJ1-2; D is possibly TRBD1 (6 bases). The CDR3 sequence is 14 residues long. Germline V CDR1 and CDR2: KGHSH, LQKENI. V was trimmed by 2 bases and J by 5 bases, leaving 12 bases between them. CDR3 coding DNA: TGTGCCAGCTCACCAGGGGGCGATAGTTATGGCTACACCTTC. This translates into CASSPGGDSYGYTF.

This chain's CDR3 is CASSSGGAGQETQYF. In DNA, the CDR3 is TGTGCCAGCAGCTCCGGGGGGGCGGGGCAAGAGACCCAGTACTTC. The V call is TRBV5-4, the J call TRBJ2-5, with 8 bases lining up with TRBD2. CDR3 size: 15 residues. Trimming at V came to 3 bases and at J to 2 bases, leaving 6 bases not matched to a gene. The V gene's germline CDR1 is SGHNT and CDR2 YYREEE (reference sequence).

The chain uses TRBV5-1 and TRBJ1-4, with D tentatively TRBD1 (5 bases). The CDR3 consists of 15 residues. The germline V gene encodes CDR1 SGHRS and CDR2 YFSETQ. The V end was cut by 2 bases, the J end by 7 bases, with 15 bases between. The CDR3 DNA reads TGCGCCAGCAGCTTTACAGGAAGTCTCGGTGAAAAACTGTTTTTT. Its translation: CASSFTGSLGEKLFF.

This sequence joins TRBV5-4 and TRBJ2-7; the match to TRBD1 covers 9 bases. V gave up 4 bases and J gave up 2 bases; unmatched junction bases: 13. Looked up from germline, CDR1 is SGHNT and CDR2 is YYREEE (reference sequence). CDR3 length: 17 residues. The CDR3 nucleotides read TGTGCCAGCAGCCTTTGGGTAGGGACAGGGCCAACCTACGAGCAGTACGTC. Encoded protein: CASSLWVGTGPTYEQYV.

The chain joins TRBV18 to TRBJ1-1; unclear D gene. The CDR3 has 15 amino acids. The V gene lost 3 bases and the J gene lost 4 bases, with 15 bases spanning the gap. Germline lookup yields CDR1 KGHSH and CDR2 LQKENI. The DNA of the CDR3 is TGTGCCAGCTCACCTAGCGACCGAGCGGGCACTGAAGCTTTCTTT. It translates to CASSPSDRAGTEAFF.

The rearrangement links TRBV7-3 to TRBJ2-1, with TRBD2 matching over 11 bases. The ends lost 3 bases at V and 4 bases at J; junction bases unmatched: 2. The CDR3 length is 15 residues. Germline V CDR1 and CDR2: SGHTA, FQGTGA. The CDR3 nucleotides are TGTGCCAGCAGCTTTAGCGGGGGGGCTTACAATGAGCAGTTCTTC. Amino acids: CASSFSGGAYNEQFF.

The CDR3 sequence: CASRTGQGVAFF. DNA of the CDR3: TGCGCCAGCAGAACTGGACAGGGGGTAGCTTTCTTT. J is TRBJ1-1 and V is TRBV5-1; 10 bases are shared with TRBD1. J gave up 10 bases and V 5 bases, and 5 bases lay outside the gene matches. The V gene's germline CDR1 is SGHRS and CDR2 YFSETQ. The CDR3 runs 12 residues.